Each of the 2 T cell receptor beta chains below was sequenced from the same sample in a study of CD8 T cells in ankylosing spondylitis. One entry per CDR3 protein, called by TCRdb with MiXCR from the 5' RACE reads. The sample records 250,000 to 350,000 distinct CDR3 sequences, over 15% being singletons. Sequenced sample: blood, either unsorted or a sorted T cell fraction (not recorded which). Every receptor here comes from a male donor with ankylosing spondylitis or in good health (not recorded which).

This clonotype was counted only a few times. The gene calls are TRBV25-1 and TRBJ2-7, with TRBD2 matching 8 bases. This CDR3 is built from 13 residues. Germline CDR1 is MGHDK and CDR2 is SYGVNS. The J segment lost 7 bases and the V segment lost 4 bases, leaving 6 bases of the junction unmatched. In nucleotides, the CDR3 is TGTGCCAGCAGTGGGGCCGGGGGGGGTGAGCAGTACGTC. Protein product: CASSGAGGGEQYV.

The V call is TRBV3-1, the J call TRBJ1-1; a possible D gene is TRBD1 (6 bases). The CDR3 length is 14 residues. The V gene's germline CDR1 is LGHDT and CDR2 YNNKEL (reference sequence). Trimming left V 2 bases short and J 8 bases short, with 15 bases between. CDR3 sequence: CASSQRGTSLEAFF. Written as DNA, the CDR3 is TGTGCCAGCAGCCAACGCGGGACATCCCTCGAAGCTTTCTTT.